These T cell receptor beta chains were read from a single sample in a study of shared clonotypes between healthy human individuals. Sequenced by immunoSEQ multiplex PCR; TCRdb stores in-frame clones only, minus some. The data show about 770,000 clones, over 55% seen once. Sequencing used memory CD4+ T cells sorted from blood. The receptor source for this set is a woman aged 25 to 39 in good health. The CDR3 runs from the conserved cysteine through the conserved F or W. A D gene is named only where the DNA matches it firmly. Not every row has a clone size; where given, it reads once, few, many or a size class.

v_gene,abundance,d_gene,j_gene,CDR3nt,CDR3aa
TRBV7-3,.,TRBD2,TRBJ2-2,TGTGCCAGCAGCTTTGACGGGAGGGCCTCCGGGGAGCTGTTTTTT,CASSFDGRASGELFF
TRBV30,.,TRBD1,TRBJ2-1,TGTGCCTGGAGTGCTACAGGGGTATACAATGAGCAGTTCTTC,CAWSATGVYNEQFF
TRBV5-1,.,.,TRBJ1-3,TGCGCCAGCAGCCCAGACAACTCTGGAAACACCATATATTTT,CASSPDNSGNTIYF
TRBV6-6,.,.,TRBJ2-3,TGTGCCAGCAGCCTACTGGCGCCAGATACGCAGTATTTT,CASSLLAPDTQYF
TRBV10-3,.,TRBD2,TRBJ2-7,TGTGCCATCAGTGAGTCGGGCGGGGGATACGAGCAGTACTTC,CAISESGGGYEQYF
TRBV6-1,many,TRBD1,TRBJ1-3,TGTGCCAGCAGTGAAGCCTGGACAGGGAGAAACACCATATATTTT,CASSEAWTGRNTIYF
TRBV20-1,many,.,TRBJ2-3,TGCAGTGCTAGAGAGGTCAATACGCAGTATTTT,CSAREVNTQYF
TRBV12-2,.,.,TRBJ1-5,TGTGCAAGTCGCTTAGCGAGGGGACAACCTAATCAGCCCCAGCATTTT,CASRLARGQPNQPQHF
TRBV11-1,.,TRBD1,TRBJ1-1,TGTGCCAGCAGCTTTAGTGGGACAGGGCACACTGAAGCTTTCTTT,CASSFSGTGHTEAFF
TRBV7-2,few,TRBD2,TRBJ2-7,TGTGCCAGCAGCGGGGGACTAGCGGATACCTACGAGCAGTACTTC,CASSGGLADTYEQYF
TRBV11-2,many,.,TRBJ2-7,TGTGCCAGCAGCCGGGGATCGAACTACGAGCAGTACTTC,CASSRGSNYEQYF
TRBV20-1,.,.,TRBJ2-7,TGCAGTGTCCTCACCCCCCTGAGTCAGTACTTC,CSVLTPLSQYF
TRBV7-8,.,.,TRBJ1-6,TGTGCCAGCAGCTTAAGTTCACCCCTCCACTTT,CASSLSSPLHF
TRBV7-9,.,.,TRBJ2-2,TGTGCCAGCAGTTTTTTGAGCACGAACACCGGGGAGCTGTTTTTT,CASSFLSTNTGELFF
TRBV4-1,.,TRBD1,TRBJ1-3,TGCGCCAGCAGCTTCGGACAGGGTGGGCTGATCTCTGGAAACACCATATATTTT,CASSFGQGGLISGNTIYF
TRBV19,.,.,TRBJ1-2,TGTGCCAGTTCCCCCACTATCGGACGGGGATATGGCTACACCTTC,CASSPTIGRGYGYTF
TRBV4-2,.,.,TRBJ2-7,TGTGCCAGCAGCCAAGCGGATCGCTACTCCCCCTACGAGCAGTACTTC,CASSQADRYSPYEQYF
TRBV5-4,few,TRBD1,TRBJ1-3,TGTGCCAGCAGCCGCGGGGGGACAGCTGGAAACACCATATATTTT,CASSRGGTAGNTIYF
TRBV6-5,.,.,TRBJ1-2,TGTGCCAGCACCAGAACGGGAGGACATTCCTATGGCTACACCTTC,CASTRTGGHSYGYTF
TRBV25-1,.,TRBD2,TRBJ2-7,TGTGCCAGCAGCTCGGCGGGACTAGCGGTCTACGAGCAGTACTTC,CASSSAGLAVYEQYF
TRBV9,.,.,TRBJ2-1,TGTGCCAGCAGCGTAGTGTCGGGACGCGCCGATGAGCAGTTCTTC,CASSVVSGRADEQFF
TRBV5-1,.,.,TRBJ1-2,TGCGCCAGCAGCTATTTTACCCTGGGTGACCCCGGAAATAACTATGGCTACACCTTC,CASSYFTLGDPGNNYGYTF
TRBV19,few,TRBD2,TRBJ2-7,TGTGCCAGTAGTATTCTAGCGGTTGCCTACGAGCAGTACTTC,CASSILAVAYEQYF
TRBV7-2,.,TRBD2,TRBJ2-7,TGTGCCAGCAGCTCAACCGAGGGACTAGCGGGGTTCTACGAGCAGTACTTC,CASSSTEGLAGFYEQYF
TRBV28,.,TRBD2,TRBJ2-3,TGTGCCAGCAGTCCTAGTCTAGCGGGAGTGCGAAATACGCAGTATTTT,CASSPSLAGVRNTQYF
TRBV2,many,.,TRBJ1-1,TGTGCCAGCAGTGTAATCTCGGGCGCTGAAGCTTTCTTT,CASSVISGAEAFF
TRBV6-1,.,TRBD1,TRBJ1-2,TGTGCCAGCAAGGGACAGGGGACGGGCTATGGCTACACCTTC,CASKGQGTGYGYTF
TRBV18,few,.,TRBJ1-5,TGTGCCAGCTCACCACAGGGGTCTGGGAATCAGCCCCAGCATTTT,CASSPQGSGNQPQHF
TRBV15,.,.,TRBJ2-5,TGTGCCACCAGCAGAGTCGGGCTAGTGGCGGAGACCCAGTACTTC,CATSRVGLVAETQYF
TRBV28,.,.,TRBJ1-6,TGTGCCAGCAGCCCGCCCCAAGGGGATTCACCCCTCCACTTT,CASSPPQGDSPLHF
TRBV6-5,.,.,TRBJ2-7,TGTGCCACTTCTGCGGCGGACCACTACGAGCAGTACTTC,CATSAADHYEQYF
TRBV28,.,.,TRBJ1-2,TGTGCCAGCAGTTTATGGGCGGCAGACCCTGACTATGGCTACACCTTC,CASSLWAADPDYGYTF
TRBV5-1,.,TRBD2,TRBJ2-1,TGCGCCAGCAGCCCATTAGCGGGAAGCTCCTACAATGAGCAGTTCTTC,CASSPLAGSSYNEQFF
TRBV7-8,.,TRBD2,TRBJ2-3,TGTGCCAGCAGTCGGGAGGCAGATACGCAGTATTTT,CASSREADTQYF
TRBV28,.,TRBD1,TRBJ2-5,TGTGCCAGCAGTTTTTTAGGGCAGGGGGCTTGGGAGCAGTACTTC,CASSFLGQGAWEQYF
TRBV5-1,.,.,TRBJ1-6,TGCGCCAGCAGCCCAGGGAACTCCTATAATTCACCCCTCCACTTT,CASSPGNSYNSPLHF
TRBV29-1,.,TRBD2,TRBJ2-1,TGCAGCGTTGAAGATGGGGCTAGCGGAAGCTCCTACAATGAGCAGTTCTTC,CSVEDGASGSSYNEQFF
TRBV2,.,TRBD2,TRBJ2-2,TGTGCCAGCAGTGAAGCGTTCCGCGCGGGAGATCCCGGGGAGCTGTTTTTT,CASSEAFRAGDPGELFF
TRBV2,.,TRBD2,TRBJ2-1,TGTGCCAGCAGTTTAGTAGGTCTAGCGGGAAGTTACAATGAGCAGTTCTTC,CASSLVGLAGSYNEQFF
TRBV27,.,TRBD1,TRBJ1-4,TGTGCCAGCAGTACAGGGGCAGGGACCCGTTCTTTTGAAAAACTGTTTTTT,CASSTGAGTRSFEKLFF
TRBV4-2,.,.,TRBJ1-2,TGTGCCAGCAGTGAAACCATGGCAGGGAACTATGGCTACACCTTC,CASSETMAGNYGYTF
TRBV16,.,.,TRBJ1-1,TGTGCCAGCAGCAATCAAGGGGCGGCGAACACTGAAGCTTTCTTT,CASSNQGAANTEAFF
TRBV5-1,.,TRBD2,TRBJ2-5,TGCGCCAGCAGAAGGGTAAACGCGGGAGGAGAGACCCAGTACTTC,CASRRVNAGGETQYF
TRBV9,.,TRBD1,TRBJ1-4,TGTGCCAGCAGCGTGACAGGGGGAGGGGGTGAAAAACTGTTTTTT,CASSVTGGGGEKLFF
TRBV18,.,TRBD1,TRBJ2-5,TGTGCCAGCTCATTCACTTCGACAGGGGAAGAGACCCAGTACTTC,CASSFTSTGEETQYF
TRBV5-1,.,.,TRBJ2-7,TGCGCCAGCAGCTATAACCTAGGGGACGAGCAGTACTTC,CASSYNLGDEQYF
TRBV10-3,.,TRBD1,TRBJ2-3,TGTGCCATCAGTGAGGGACAGGGGCCAGATACGCAGTATTTT,CAISEGQGPDTQYF
TRBV7-2,.,TRBD2,TRBJ2-1,TGTGCCAGCAGCTTACTAGCGGTAACTGGTGAGCAGTTCTTC,CASSLLAVTGEQFF
TRBV28,.,.,TRBJ2-7,TGTGCCAGCACGGGTGAAGGGTCCTACGAGCAGTACTTC,CASTGEGSYEQYF
TRBV27,.,TRBD2,TRBJ2-1,TGTGCCAGCAGTTTACAGGGACTAGCGGGAAACGAGCAGTTCTTC,CASSLQGLAGNEQFF